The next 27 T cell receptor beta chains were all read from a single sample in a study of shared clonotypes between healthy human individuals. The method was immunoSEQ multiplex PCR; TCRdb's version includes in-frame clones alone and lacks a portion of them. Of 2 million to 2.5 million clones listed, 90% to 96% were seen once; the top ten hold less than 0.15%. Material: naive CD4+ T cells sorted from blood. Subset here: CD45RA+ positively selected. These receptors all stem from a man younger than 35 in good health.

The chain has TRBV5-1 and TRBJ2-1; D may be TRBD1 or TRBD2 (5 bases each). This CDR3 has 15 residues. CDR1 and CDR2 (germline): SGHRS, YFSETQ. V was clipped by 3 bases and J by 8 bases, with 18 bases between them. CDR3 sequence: CASSSGTSLWDEQFF. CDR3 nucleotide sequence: TGCGCCAGCAGCTCCGGGACCTCCCTCTGGGATGAGCAGTTCTTC.

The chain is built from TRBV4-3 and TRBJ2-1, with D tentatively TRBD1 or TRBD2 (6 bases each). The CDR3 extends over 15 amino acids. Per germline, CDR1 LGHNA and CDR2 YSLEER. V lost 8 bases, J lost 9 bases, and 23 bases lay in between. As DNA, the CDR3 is TGCGCCAGCTCGAAGGGGGGTGGGCGGATAGGTGAGCAGTTCTTC. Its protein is CASSKGGGRIGEQFF.

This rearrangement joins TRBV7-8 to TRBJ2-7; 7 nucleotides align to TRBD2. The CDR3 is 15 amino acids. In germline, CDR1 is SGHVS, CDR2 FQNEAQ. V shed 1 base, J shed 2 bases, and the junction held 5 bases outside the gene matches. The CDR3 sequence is CASSLGGGGPYEQYF. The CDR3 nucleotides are TGTGCCAGCAGCTTAGGGGGGGGAGGCCCCTACGAGCAGTACTTC.

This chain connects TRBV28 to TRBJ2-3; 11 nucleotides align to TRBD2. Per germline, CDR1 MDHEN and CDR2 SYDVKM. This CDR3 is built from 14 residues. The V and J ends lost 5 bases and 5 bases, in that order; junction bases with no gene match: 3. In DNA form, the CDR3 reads TGTGCCAGCAGTGGGACTAGCGGACAAGATACGCAGTATTTT. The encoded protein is CASSGTSGQDTQYF.

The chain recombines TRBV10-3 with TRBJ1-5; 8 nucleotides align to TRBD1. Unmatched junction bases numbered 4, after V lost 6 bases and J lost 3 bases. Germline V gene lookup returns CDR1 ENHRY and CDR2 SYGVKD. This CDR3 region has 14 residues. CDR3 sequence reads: CAISPTGDNQPQHF. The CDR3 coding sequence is TGTGCCATCAGCCCGACAGGGGACAATCAGCCCCAGCATTTT.

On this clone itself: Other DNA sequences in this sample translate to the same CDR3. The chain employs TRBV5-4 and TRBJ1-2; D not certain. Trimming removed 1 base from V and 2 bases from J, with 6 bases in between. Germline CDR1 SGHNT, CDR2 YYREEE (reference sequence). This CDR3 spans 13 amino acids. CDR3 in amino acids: CASSLPGNYGYTF. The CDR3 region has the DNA TGTGCCAGCAGCTTGCCGGGAAACTATGGCTACACCTTC.

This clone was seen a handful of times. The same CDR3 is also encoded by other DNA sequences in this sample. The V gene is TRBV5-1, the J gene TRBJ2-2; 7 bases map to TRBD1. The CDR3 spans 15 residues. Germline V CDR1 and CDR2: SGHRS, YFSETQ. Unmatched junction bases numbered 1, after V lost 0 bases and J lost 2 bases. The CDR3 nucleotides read TGCGCCAGCAGCTTGGACAGGGGAAACACCGGGGAGCTGTTTTTT. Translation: CASSLDRGNTGELFF.

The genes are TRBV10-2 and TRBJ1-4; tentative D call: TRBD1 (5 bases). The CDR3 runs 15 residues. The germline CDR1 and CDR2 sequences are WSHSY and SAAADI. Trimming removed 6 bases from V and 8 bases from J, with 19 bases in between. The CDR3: CASRQPGTLGEKLFF. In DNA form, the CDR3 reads TGCGCCAGCAGACAACCCGGGACCTTAGGAGAAAAACTGTTTTTT.

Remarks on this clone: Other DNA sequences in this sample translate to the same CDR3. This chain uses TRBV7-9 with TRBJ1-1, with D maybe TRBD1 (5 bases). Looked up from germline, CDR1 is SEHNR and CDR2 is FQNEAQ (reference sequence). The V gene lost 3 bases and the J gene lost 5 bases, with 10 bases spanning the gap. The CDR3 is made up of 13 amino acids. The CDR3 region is CASSLGGGTEAFF. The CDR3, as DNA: TGTGCCAGCAGCTTGGGGGGAGGGACTGAAGCTTTCTTT.

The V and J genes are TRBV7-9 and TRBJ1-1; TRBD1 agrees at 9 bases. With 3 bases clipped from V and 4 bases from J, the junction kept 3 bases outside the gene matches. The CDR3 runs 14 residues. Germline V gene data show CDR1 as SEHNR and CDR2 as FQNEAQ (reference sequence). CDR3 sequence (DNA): TGTGCCAGCAGCTTCCGGGACAGGGCCACTGAAGCTTTCTTT. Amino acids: CASSFRDRATEAFF.

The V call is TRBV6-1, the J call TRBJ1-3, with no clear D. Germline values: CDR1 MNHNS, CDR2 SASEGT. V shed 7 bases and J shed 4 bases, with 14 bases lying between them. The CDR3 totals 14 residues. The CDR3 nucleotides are TGTGCCAGCATAAATGGAGGGTTCGGAAACACCATATATTTT. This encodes CASINGGFGNTIYF.

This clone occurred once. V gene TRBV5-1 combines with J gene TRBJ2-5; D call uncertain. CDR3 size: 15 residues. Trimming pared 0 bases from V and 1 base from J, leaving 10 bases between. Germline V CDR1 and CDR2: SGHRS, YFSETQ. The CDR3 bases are TGCGCCAGCAGCTTGGAGGGCTCGCTCCAAGAGACCCAGTACTTC. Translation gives CASSLEGSLQETQYF.

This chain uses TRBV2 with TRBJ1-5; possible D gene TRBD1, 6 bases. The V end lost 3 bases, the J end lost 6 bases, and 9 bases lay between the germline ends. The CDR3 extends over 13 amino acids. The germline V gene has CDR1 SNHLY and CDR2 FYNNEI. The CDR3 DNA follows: TGTGCCAGCAGTGAGGACAGTTTTCAGCCCCAGCATTTT. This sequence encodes CASSEDSFQPQHF.

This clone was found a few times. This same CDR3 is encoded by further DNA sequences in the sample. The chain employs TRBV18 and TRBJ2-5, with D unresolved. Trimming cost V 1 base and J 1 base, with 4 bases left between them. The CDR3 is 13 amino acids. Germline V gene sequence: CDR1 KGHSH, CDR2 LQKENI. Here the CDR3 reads CASSPRAQETQYF. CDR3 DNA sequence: TGTGCCAGCTCACCACGGGCCCAAGAGACCCAGTACTTC.

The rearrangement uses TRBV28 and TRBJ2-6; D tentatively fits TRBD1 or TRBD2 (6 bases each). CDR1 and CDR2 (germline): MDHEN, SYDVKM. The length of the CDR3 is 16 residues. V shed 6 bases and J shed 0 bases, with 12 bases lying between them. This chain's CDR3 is CASRAGHPSGANVLTF. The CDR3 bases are TGTGCCAGCAGGGCGGGACACCCCTCTGGGGCCAACGTCCTGACTTTC.

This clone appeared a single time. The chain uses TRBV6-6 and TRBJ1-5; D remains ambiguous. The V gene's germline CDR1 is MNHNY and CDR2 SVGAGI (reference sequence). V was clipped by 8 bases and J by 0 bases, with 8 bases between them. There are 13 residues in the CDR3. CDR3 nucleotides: TGTGCCAGCTGCCCCAATAGCAATCAGCCCCAGCATTTT. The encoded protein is CASCPNSNQPQHF.

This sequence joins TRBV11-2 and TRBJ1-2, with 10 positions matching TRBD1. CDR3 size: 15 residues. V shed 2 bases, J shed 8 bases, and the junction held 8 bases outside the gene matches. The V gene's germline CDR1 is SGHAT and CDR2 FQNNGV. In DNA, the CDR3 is TGTGCCAGCAGCTTATCGACAGGGGGCTCCGCGGGCTACACCTTC. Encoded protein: CASSLSTGGSAGYTF.

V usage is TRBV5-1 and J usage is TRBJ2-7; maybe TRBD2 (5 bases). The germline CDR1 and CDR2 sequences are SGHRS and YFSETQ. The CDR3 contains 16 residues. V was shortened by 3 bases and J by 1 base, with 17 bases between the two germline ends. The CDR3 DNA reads TGCGCCAGCAGCTGGACCCTAGGGCGGGCTTCCTACGAGCAGTACTTC. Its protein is CASSWTLGRASYEQYF.

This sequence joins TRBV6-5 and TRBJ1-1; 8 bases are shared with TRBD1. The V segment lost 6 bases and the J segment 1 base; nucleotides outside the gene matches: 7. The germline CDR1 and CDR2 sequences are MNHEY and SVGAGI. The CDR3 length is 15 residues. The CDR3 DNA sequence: TGTGCCAGCAGGGATTCAGGGGGCGCGAACACTGAAGCTTTCTTT. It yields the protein CASRDSGGANTEAFF.

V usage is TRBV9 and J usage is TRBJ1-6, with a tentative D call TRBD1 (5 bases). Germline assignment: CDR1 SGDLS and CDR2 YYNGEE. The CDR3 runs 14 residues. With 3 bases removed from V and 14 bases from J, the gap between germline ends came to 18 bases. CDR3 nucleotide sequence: TGTGCCAGCAGCGCCGTTTCGACAGTACCTACCCTCCACTTT. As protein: CASSAVSTVPTLHF. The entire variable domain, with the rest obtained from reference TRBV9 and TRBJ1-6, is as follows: DSGVTQTPKHLITATGQRVTLRCSPRSGDLSVYWYQQSLDQGLQFLIQYYNGEERAKGNILERFSAQQFPDLHSELNLSSLELGDSALYFCASSAVSTVPTLHFGNGTRLTVT.

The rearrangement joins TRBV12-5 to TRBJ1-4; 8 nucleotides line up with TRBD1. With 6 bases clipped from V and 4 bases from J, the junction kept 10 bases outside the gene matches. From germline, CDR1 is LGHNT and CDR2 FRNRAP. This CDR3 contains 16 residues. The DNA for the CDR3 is TGTGCTAGTGGCCGAGACAGGGGTGGGAGTAATGAAAAACTGTTTTTT. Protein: CASGRDRGGSNEKLFF.

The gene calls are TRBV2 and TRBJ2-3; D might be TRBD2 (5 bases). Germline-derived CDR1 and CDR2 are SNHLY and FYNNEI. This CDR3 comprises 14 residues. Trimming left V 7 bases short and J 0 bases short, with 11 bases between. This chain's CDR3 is CASTSSGSTDTQYF. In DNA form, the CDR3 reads TGTGCCAGCACTTCAAGCGGAAGCACAGATACGCAGTATTTT.

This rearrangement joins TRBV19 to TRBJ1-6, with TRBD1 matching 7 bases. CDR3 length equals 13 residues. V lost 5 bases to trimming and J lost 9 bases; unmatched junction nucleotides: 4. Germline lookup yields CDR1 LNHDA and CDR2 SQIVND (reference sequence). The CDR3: CASSPRQGSPLHF. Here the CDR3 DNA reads TGTGCCAGTAGTCCCCGACAGGGTTCACCCCTCCACTTT.

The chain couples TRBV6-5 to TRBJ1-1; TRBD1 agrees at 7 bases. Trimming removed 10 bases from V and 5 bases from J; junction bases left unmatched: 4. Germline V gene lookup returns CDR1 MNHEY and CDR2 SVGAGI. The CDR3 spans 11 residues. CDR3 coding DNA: TGTGCCACCTACAGGGGAACTGAAGCTTTCTTT. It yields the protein CATYRGTEAFF.

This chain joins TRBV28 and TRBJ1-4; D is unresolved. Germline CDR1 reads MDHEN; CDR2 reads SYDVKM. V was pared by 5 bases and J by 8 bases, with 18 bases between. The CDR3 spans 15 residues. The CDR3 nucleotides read TGTGCCAGCAGTATAAGGGTCGTGTTAGGGGAAAAACTGTTTTTT. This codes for CASSIRVVLGEKLFF.

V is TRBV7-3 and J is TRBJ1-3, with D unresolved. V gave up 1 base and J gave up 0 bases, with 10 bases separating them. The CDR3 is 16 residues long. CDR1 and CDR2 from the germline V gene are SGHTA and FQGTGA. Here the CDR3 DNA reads TGTGCCAGCAGCTTAAGTGGACCGTTCTCTGGAAACACCATATATTTT. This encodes CASSLSGPFSGNTIYF.

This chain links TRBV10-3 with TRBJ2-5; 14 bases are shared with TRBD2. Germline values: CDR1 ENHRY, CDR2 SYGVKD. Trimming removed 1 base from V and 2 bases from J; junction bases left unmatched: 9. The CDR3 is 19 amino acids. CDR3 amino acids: CAISEFGTSGRVGQETQYF. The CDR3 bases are TGTGCCATCAGTGAGTTTGGGACTAGCGGGAGAGTGGGACAAGAGACCCAGTACTTC.